The present TCR beta chain was sequenced within a study of shared clonotypes between healthy human individuals. Study-wide results and caveats: A limitation of the genetic and exposure-history diversity represented arose from few donors.

CD45RO-negative, CCR7-positively selected cells formed the naive CD8 fraction, excluding terminally differentiated effector memory CD45RA+ cells. The germline CDR1 and CDR2 sequences are LNHDA and SQIVND (reference sequence). The CDR3 length is 14 residues. The germline V and J ends were trimmed by 3 bases and 1 base, with 9 bases remaining between them. Sequencing used immunoSEQ multiplex PCR; TCRdb keeps in-frame clones, though not all of them. Of 2 million to 2.5 million clones listed, roughly 91% are singletons. For this clone: Its target is unknown.

This sequence was found in a man younger than 35 in good health. Some clones in this sample may be carry-over from other donors' samples. The genes are TRBV19 and TRBJ1-1; no clear D. Material: naive CD8+ T cells from PBMCs. CDR3 DNA: TGTGCCAGTAGTATCCCTCGGGCGAACACTGAAGCTTTCTTT. Translating it yields CASSIPRANTEAFF.